Listed below are T cell receptor beta chains from one sample, sequenced in a study of T cells in Graves' hyperthyroidism and ophthalmopathy. TCRdb reprocessed the multiplex PCR reads with MiXCR, giving one entry per CDR3 protein. The table shows nearly 750,000 distinct CDR3 sequences, with over 35% occurring only once. Sequences were obtained from blood. The receptor source for this set is a middle-aged woman with Graves' hyperthyroidism. CDR3s leave out the opening cysteine and the closing phenylalanine or tryptophan. The order of the fields is V gene, J gene, CDR3 protein.

V: TRBV25-1
J: TRBJ1-2
CDR3: ATFGQANYGYT

V: TRBV6-2/TRBV6-3
J: TRBJ2-4
CDR3: ASSYGENIQY

V: TRBV29-1
J: TRBJ2-2
CDR3: SVGLAGGGELL

V: TRBV7-3
J: TRBJ2-2
CDR3: ASSLRPLSTGELF

V: TRBV25-1
J: TRBJ1-1
CDR3: ASSEYSGLAEAF

V: TRBV20-1
J: TRBJ2-5
CDR3: SAPMGLAGKETQY

V: TRBV2
J: TRBJ2-5
CDR3: ASSGWRVGETQY

V: TRBV2
J: TRBJ1-6
CDR3: ASSEGSGSPLH

V: TRBV19
J: TRBJ1-5
CDR3: ASSRQGAEGNQPQH

V: TRBV27
J: TRBJ1-3
CDR3: ASSIRGGGNTIY

V: TRBV5-1
J: TRBJ1-1
CDR3: ASSLVYRTPNTEAF

V: TRBV2
J: TRBJ2-7
CDR3: ASSPGQGLEY

V: TRBV10-3
J: TRBJ2-7
CDR3: AISQGTYERY

V: TRBV20-1
J: TRBJ2-7
CDR3: SARKRDRDYEQY

V: TRBV6-6
J: TRBJ1-5
CDR3: ASSYLQGAGQPQH

V: TRBV5-1
J: TRBJ1-5
CDR3: ASSQDLYDRTPQH

V: TRBV20-1
J: TRBJ1-1
CDR3: SAPRHLNTEAF

V: TRBV7-9
J: TRBJ1-3
CDR3: ASSPTGTLGNTIY

V: TRBV12-3/TRBV12-4
J: TRBJ1-1
CDR3: ASSATAGTGGTEAF

V: TRBV7-9
J: TRBJ1-3
CDR3: ASSLIEGNTIY

V: TRBV19
J: TRBJ2-5
CDR3: ASSTQGWETQY

V: TRBV5-1
J: TRBJ2-3
CDR3: ASSLSTGSDTQY

V: TRBV29-1
J: TRBJ2-7
CDR3: SVRTGQGYEQY